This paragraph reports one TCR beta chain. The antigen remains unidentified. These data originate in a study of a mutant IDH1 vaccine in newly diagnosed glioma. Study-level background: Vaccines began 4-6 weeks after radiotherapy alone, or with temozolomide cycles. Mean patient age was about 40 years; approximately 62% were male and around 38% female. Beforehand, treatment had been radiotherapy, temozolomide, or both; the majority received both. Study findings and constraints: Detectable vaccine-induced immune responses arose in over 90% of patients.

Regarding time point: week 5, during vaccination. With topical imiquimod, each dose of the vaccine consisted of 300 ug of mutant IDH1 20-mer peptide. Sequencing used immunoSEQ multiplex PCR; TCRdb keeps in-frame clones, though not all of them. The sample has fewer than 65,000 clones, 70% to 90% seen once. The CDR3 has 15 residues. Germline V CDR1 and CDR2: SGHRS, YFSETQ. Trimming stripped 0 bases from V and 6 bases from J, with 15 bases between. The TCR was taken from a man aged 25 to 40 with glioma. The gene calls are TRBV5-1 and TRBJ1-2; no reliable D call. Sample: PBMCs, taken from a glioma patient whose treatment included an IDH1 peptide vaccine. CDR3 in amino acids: CASSLAGSGPNGYTF. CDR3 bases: TGCGCCAGCAGCTTGGCGGGCAGTGGCCCTAATGGCTACACCTTC.